This entry features one T cell receptor (beta chain) sequence. There are a few counts of this clone. No cognate antigen has been identified for it. No much larger clone exists at a distance of one base, and base qualities are not known. TCRbeta CDR3 regions were amplified from genomic DNA by means of the immunoSEQ Assay, a bias-controlled multiplex PCR. On the authors' methods: Nucleated cell counts per sample were estimated from amplification of reference gene primers within the assay. To quantify the absolute abundance of each unique TCRbeta CDR3 rearrangement, sequence reads were collapsed and filtered. For each sample, productive Simpson clonality was calculated by taking the square root of Simpson's diversity index across productive rearrangements. TCRdb obtained this table from immuneACCESS and retained in-frame rearrangements with V and J assigned. These tables miss some clones; where compared with another copy, unresolved V genes account for less than half of the shortfall, and the remainder is unexplained. V and J calls and clone size are as listed in that table; D and trimming were resolved from the DNA. For this sample the table gives some 320,000 clones, of which 85% to 90% were detected only once. Less than 3.5% of the sample lies in the top ten.

These data belong to a study of blood T cell repertoires in COVID-19 (dated by TCRdb to 2020 to 2021). Describing the broader study: Samples from collaborators originated in the United States, Italy and Spain and spanned both the acute and convalescent phases of COVID-19. The prospective study material was composed of cDNA or gDNA derived from T cells, B-cell-depleted T cells, or PBMCs. Deeply sampled blood TCRbeta repertoires from subjects exposed to, actively infected with, or recovered from COVID-19 were included in the dataset. A freely available public database, intended as a resource for researchers studying the immune response to SARS-CoV-2, is where the repertoires were released. Samples were obtained from the ongoing ImmuneRACE study (first 160 participants) and from 1,254 subjects provided by 6 global collaborators. Sample metadata almost always included a de-identified subject ID, COVID-19 status, age in years and sex. Where available, HLA class I and class II types were taken from metadata supplied by the sample provider and were not determined by assay-based typing. Study-wide findings and limitations: The quantity of clinical and demographic metadata differed by source and by participant and was supplied without curation.

The germline V gene (reference sequence) provides CDR1 LGHDT and CDR2 YNNKEL. Unmatched junction bases come to 6, with V trimmed by 4 bases and J by 1 base. Its CDR3 holds 16 amino acids, cysteine through phenylalanine. Only the CDR3 DNA is retained, 48 bases long and in frame from the first base. Enrolling through a virtual design, the prospective study's participants ranged in age from roughly 18 to 100 years and lived across 20 to 30 United States geographic areas. In the prospective study, participants were assigned to cohorts based on the clinical history participants reported in a screening survey and a study questionnaire. A participant counted as exposed if, within 2 weeks of entering the study, that participant had been in contact with someone who had a PCR-confirmed or clinician-diagnosed COVID-19 case. Each participant in the prospective study had whole blood, serum and a nasopharyngeal or oropharyngeal swab collected by mobile phlebotomists. Participants in the prospective study had the option to provide additional blood draws and questionnaires over a roughly 2-month period. Before DNA extraction, prospective study blood samples were shipped either frozen or at room temperature.

This receptor was taken from a woman aged 45-60 years who had been exposed to COVID-19. Material for sequencing was PBMCs or T cells enriched from blood (not recorded which). This chain joins TRBV3-1 (or the pseudogene TRBV3-2) to TRBJ2-2; TRBD1 fits 7 bases in the junction. The sequenced DNA is TGTGCCAGCAGCCGCATAGGGACAGTGAACACCGGGGAGCTGTTTTTT. The translation is CASSRIGTVNTGELFF.